The 29 T cell receptor beta chains listed next were all sequenced from one sample in a study of T-cell reconstitution after alpha-beta-depleted transplantation in children. Preparation of the TCRbeta library involved a method that used unique molecular identifiers. TCRdb itself ran the PCR reads through MiXCR, one entry per CDR3 protein. The sample includes 780,000 or so distinct CDR3 sequences, 15% to 20% of them seen just once. This specimen was PBMCs, mostly from graft donor cells, taken 360 days after TCRalphabeta/CD19-depleted stem cell transplant. The receptors were gathered from a male patient between 10 and 17 years old who had a stem cell transplant for acute lymphoblastic leukemia, so the T cells may come from the graft donor.

A few counts support this clonotype. V gene TRBV5-1 combines with J gene TRBJ2-1; 9 nucleotides align to TRBD1. The germline gives CDR1 SGHRS, CDR2 YFSETQ. The trim removed 4 bases at V and 6 bases at J, leaving 8 bases unmatched. The CDR3 is made up of 15 amino acids. The CDR3 region has the DNA TGCGCCAGCAGCCTACGGGACAGGGTGAGCAATGAGCAGTTCTTC. Translated: CASSLRDRVSNEQFF.

This clonotype showed up just once. The genes are TRBV12-5 and TRBJ2-7; D remains unclear. The CDR3 sequence is 16 residues long. V lost 0 bases and J lost 0, with 12 bases in between. CDR1 LGHNT and CDR2 FRNRAP come from the germline V gene. The CDR3 DNA follows: TGTGCTAGTGGTTTGGTAAAGGTCAGTAGCTCCTACGAGCAGTACTTC. It is translated as CASGLVKVSSSYEQYF.

This clonotype was picked up one time. The gene calls are TRBV7-3 and TRBJ2-2; D is undetermined. The CDR3 is made up of 12 amino acids. The germline V gene encodes CDR1 SGHTA and CDR2 FQGTGA. V was pared by 8 bases and J by 5 bases, with 9 bases between. This CDR3 is CASGKRTGELFF. CDR3 DNA: TGTGCCAGCGGTAAACGGACCGGGGAGCTGTTTTTT.

The chain is built from TRBV10-3 and TRBJ2-7; perhaps TRBD1 as D (6 bases). This CDR3 comprises 13 residues. Between the trimmed V and J ends, which lost 6 bases and 3 bases, there was a span of 12 bases. The V gene's germline CDR1 is ENHRY and CDR2 SYGVKD. The CDR3 reads CAISRDTYYEQYF. The CDR3 nucleotides are TGTGCCATCAGCCGGGACACCTACTACGAGCAGTACTTC.

This chain uses TRBV5-1 with TRBJ2-1, with unresolved D. The V and J ends lost 1 base and 3 bases respectively, with 8 bases between them. CDR1 is SGHRS, CDR2 YFSETQ, per germline. This CDR3 is built from 14 residues. This chain's CDR3 is CASSLLGNYNEQFF. Written as DNA, the CDR3 is TGCGCCAGCAGCTTGTTGGGAAACTACAATGAGCAGTTCTTC.

This clonotype was observed a few times. This rearrangement joins TRBV7-7 to TRBJ2-1; weak D call: TRBD1 (5 bases). The V gene's germline CDR1 is SSHAT and CDR2 FNYEAQ (reference sequence). V was cut by 5 bases and J by 0 bases, with 8 bases left in between. The CDR3 covers 14 residues. The DNA for the CDR3 is TGTGCCAGCAGCCCAGGGTTCTCCTACAATGAGCAGTTCTTC. Amino acids: CASSPGFSYNEQFF.

The gene calls are TRBV5-1 and TRBJ2-7; D is perhaps TRBD1 or TRBD2 (5 bases each). Germline V lookup: CDR1 SGHRS, CDR2 YFSETQ. V lost 0 bases to trimming and J lost 3 bases, with 13 bases between them. This CDR3 region has 15 residues. CDR3 bases: TGCGCCAGCAGCTTGGCCTTGGGACGAGACTACGAGCAGTACTTC. This gives the protein CASSLALGRDYEQYF.

This clonotype was seen a few times. The chain couples TRBV10-3 to TRBJ2-1; 9 bases map to TRBD2. Germline CDR1 ENHRY, CDR2 SYGVKD. Trimming cost V 6 bases and J 7 bases; bases outside gene matches: 10. This CDR3 region has 15 residues. The CDR3 reads CAIRSGLAGLNEQFF. In DNA, the CDR3 is TGTGCCATCAGGTCGGGACTAGCAGGTTTGAATGAGCAGTTCTTC.

This clonotype was observed many times. J is TRBJ1-6 and V is TRBV5-1; D gene uncertain. CDR3 size: 16 residues. Trimming stripped 2 bases from V and 8 bases from J, with 17 bases between. CDR1 SGHRS and CDR2 YFSETQ come from the germline V gene. The CDR3 nucleotides read TGCGCCAGCAGCTTTTCGGCAACCCTGGGAGATTCACCCCTCCACTTT. Encoded protein: CASSFSATLGDSPLHF.

This clonotype was counted many times. The chain is built from TRBV28 and TRBJ2-7; a possible D gene is TRBD1 (6 bases). Germline V gives CDR1 MDHEN, CDR2 SYDVKM. The CDR3 sequence is 13 residues long. Trimming removed 6 bases from V and 3 bases from J, with 12 bases in between. The CDR3 nucleotides read TGTGCCAGCAGACAGGGCTCCTTCTACGAGCAGTACTTC. Its protein is CASRQGSFYEQYF.

V and J are TRBV27 and TRBJ2-7, with D possibly called TRBD1 or TRBD2 (5 bases each). The CDR3 has 12 residues. With 5 bases removed from V and 8 bases from J, the gap between germline ends came to 13 bases. Germline CDR1 reads MNHEY; CDR2 reads SMNVEV (reference sequence). The CDR3 loop is CASSPHRGKQYF. The CDR3 coding sequence is TGTGCCAGCAGTCCCCACCGGGGCAAGCAGTACTTC.

This chain links TRBV12-3 or TRBV12-4 with TRBJ1-3; the match to TRBD1 covers 8 bases. The CDR3 totals 14 residues. Trimming at V came to 6 bases and at J to 2 bases, leaving 3 bases not matched to a gene. CDR3 in DNA: TGTGCCAGCAGGTTACAGGGGGCTGGAAACACCATATATTTT. This codes for CASRLQGAGNTIYF.

The V gene is TRBV20-1, the J gene TRBJ2-7; TRBD2 matches 11 bases. The CDR3 runs 15 residues. The germline V gene has CDR1 DFQATT and CDR2 SNEGSKA (reference sequence). The J segment lost 0 bases and the V segment lost 2 bases, leaving 3 bases of the junction unmatched. This CDR3 reads CSARFGTSGSYEQYF. CDR3 in DNA: TGCAGTGCTAGATTTGGGACTAGCGGCTCCTACGAGCAGTACTTC.

This clonotype was counted a few times. This chain links TRBV20-1 with TRBJ2-4; D gene ambiguous. Trimming took off 8 bases at V and 0 bases at J, with 11 bases between the two ends. The germline V gene encodes CDR1 DFQATT and CDR2 SNEGSKA (reference sequence). This CDR3 is built from 13 residues. CDR3 DNA sequence: TGCAGTAGTACAGAACTAGCCAAAAACATTCAGTACTTC. Translating it yields CSSTELAKNIQYF.

This clonotype was seen a few times. This chain joins TRBV7-2 and TRBJ2-3, with D possibly being TRBD1 (6 bases). Germline CDR1 reads SGHTA; CDR2 reads FQGNSA. Deletions cut 0 bases from V and 4 bases from J, with 14 bases between. CDR3 size: 16 residues. In nucleotides, the CDR3 is TGTGCCAGCAGCTTAGCGCAGGGGATAGTAGCAGATACGCAGTATTTT. Protein sequence: CASSLAQGIVADTQYF.

The rearrangement uses TRBV12-3 or TRBV12-4 and TRBJ1-5; TRBD1 is a possible D gene (5 bases). Trimming shortened V by 6 bases and J by 4 bases, and 10 bases separated the two germline ends. The length of the CDR3 is 13 residues. This chain's CDR3 is CASSDSYNQPQHF. CDR3 nucleotide sequence: TGTGCCAGCAGCGACAGTTATAATCAGCCCCAGCATTTT.

This clonotype has a handful of counts. The chain links TRBV5-1 to TRBJ2-5; D remains ambiguous. Trimming took off 0 bases at V and 0 bases at J, with 6 bases between the two ends. CDR3 length: 14 residues. Per the germline V gene, CDR1 is SGHRS and CDR2 is YFSETQ. The CDR3 sequence is CASSLEGDQETQYF. The CDR3 DNA reads TGCGCCAGCAGCTTGGAAGGCGACCAAGAGACCCAGTACTTC.

The chain couples TRBV7-6 to TRBJ1-2, with 7 bases matching TRBD1. Looked up from germline, CDR1 is SGHVS and CDR2 is FNYEAQ. V was clipped by 5 bases and J by 0 bases; unmatched bases: 6. The CDR3 consists of 15 residues. CDR3 amino acids: CASSQDRATNYGYTF. CDR3 nucleotide sequence: TGTGCCAGCAGCCAAGACAGGGCAACTAACTATGGCTACACCTTC.

This clonotype showed up just a few times. The chain employs TRBV5-1 and TRBJ2-1; no firm D call. Germline V gene data show CDR1 as SGHRS and CDR2 as YFSETQ. V was pared by 4 bases and J by 4 bases, with 15 bases between. The CDR3 length is 15 residues. DNA of the CDR3: TGCGCCAGCAGCCCCATCCTTCTTTTTTACAATGAGCAGTTCTTC. Its translation is CASSPILLFYNEQFF.

In this sample, this clonotype turned up many times. This chain connects TRBV7-9 to TRBJ2-2, with D uncertain. V lost 7 bases to trimming and J lost 5 bases, with 14 bases between them. Per the germline V gene, CDR1 is SEHNR and CDR2 is FQNEAQ (reference sequence). The CDR3 has 14 amino acids. DNA of the CDR3: TGTGCCAGCAACCCCCCTCAGAGAACCGGGGAGCTGTTTTTT. Encoded protein: CASNPPQRTGELFF.

The rearrangement joins TRBV20-1 to TRBJ2-7, with 10 bases fitting TRBD2. Germline CDR1 is DFQATT and CDR2 is SNEGSKA (reference sequence). This CDR3 spans 15 amino acids. Unmatched junction bases numbered 6, after V lost 4 bases and J lost 0 bases. The CDR3 region is CSATSGRVISYEQYF. CDR3 DNA sequence: TGCAGTGCTACAAGCGGGAGGGTGATCTCCTACGAGCAGTACTTC.

V is TRBV4-1 and J is TRBJ2-7, with 9 bases lining up with TRBD1. The ends lost 4 bases at V and 2 bases at J; junction bases unmatched: 18. Germline V gene lookup returns CDR1 MGHRA and CDR2 YSYEKL. This CDR3 has 19 residues. The CDR3 DNA reads TGCGCCAGCAGCCCAGTCCCGGGACAGGGTAGGGCGAGTACCTACGAGCAGTACTTC. Its protein product is CASSPVPGQGRASTYEQYF.

This clonotype has more than one count but fewer than ten. The chain carries TRBV5-1 and TRBJ2-7; 9 nucleotides match TRBD2. Looked up from germline, CDR1 is SGHRS and CDR2 is YFSETQ. With V trimmed by 1 base and J by 3 bases, 14 bases remained unmatched. The CDR3 sequence is 18 residues long. The CDR3 bases are TGCGCCAGCAGCTTGAGGCTAGCGGGAACCCGACCTTTCTACGAGCAGTACTTC. It translates to CASSLRLAGTRPFYEQYF.

V gene TRBV12-3 or TRBV12-4 combines with J gene TRBJ1-5; TRBD1 might be the D (5 bases). The CDR3 consists of 16 residues. V was trimmed by 7 bases and J by 2 bases, leaving 18 bases between them. The CDR3 DNA is TGTGCCAGCACCCTAACCCGTGTGGGGGGCAATCAGCCCCAGCATTTT. Amino acid sequence: CASTLTRVGGNQPQHF.

V is TRBV11-1 and J is TRBJ2-1; 12 nucleotides match TRBD2. Germline V lookup: CDR1 SGHAT, CDR2 FQDESV (reference sequence). The CDR3 is made up of 19 amino acids. Unmatched junction bases numbered 14, after V lost 2 bases and J lost 6 bases. The CDR3 region has the DNA TGTGCCAGCAGCTTAATACTAGCGGGAGGTCTTCTTTCTGGCAATGAGCAGTTCTTC. Its protein is CASSLILAGGLLSGNEQFF.

This clonotype was seen more than once but under ten times. This sequence joins TRBV29-1 and TRBJ2-1; 11 bases map to TRBD2. CDR1 and CDR2 from the germline V gene are SQVTM and ANQGSEA. This CDR3 has 15 residues. J gave up 8 bases and V 3 bases, and 9 bases lay outside the gene matches. DNA of the CDR3: TGCAGCGTTGATAGTGGACTAGCGGGTACCCATGAGCAGTTCTTC. Translated, it gives CSVDSGLAGTHEQFF.

This clonotype has only a few counts. CDR3 loop: CASSLDRSGRGELFF. The CDR3 nucleotides are TGTGCCAGCAGCTTAGATCGGTCAGGTCGGGGGGAGCTGTTTTTT. The chain carries TRBV11-2 and TRBJ2-2, with D unclear. V lost 0 bases and J 8 bases, leaving 13 bases between the germline ends. This CDR3 region has 15 residues. Germline CDR1 reads SGHAT; CDR2 reads FQNNGV.

The gene calls are TRBV27 and TRBJ2-7; 9 bases align to TRBD1. The ends lost 2 bases at V and 2 bases at J; junction bases unmatched: 4. The CDR3 loop spans 15 amino acids. Germline V CDR1 and CDR2: MNHEY, SMNVEV (reference sequence). CDR3 sequence: CASSLTGQGPYEQYF. Written as DNA, the CDR3 is TGTGCCAGCAGTTTAACAGGACAGGGGCCCTACGAGCAGTACTTC.

V and J are TRBV5-1 and TRBJ2-2; tentatively, D is TRBD2 (6 bases). Germline CDR1 reads SGHRS; CDR2 reads YFSETQ. V was trimmed by 0 bases and J by 8 bases, leaving 14 bases between them. The CDR3 runs to 15 residues. The DNA of the CDR3 is TGCGCCAGCAGCTTGGGACTAGACAGCCGGGGGGAGCTGTTTTTT. It encodes CASSLGLDSRGELFF.